A selection of T cell receptor beta chains follows, all from one sample in a study of blood T cell repertoires in COVID-19. Here immunoSEQ multiplex PCR was the method, and the copy in TCRdb shows in-frame clones only, minus some. The profile covers 150,000 to 200,000 clones, with about 80% appearing a single time and approximately 9% taken by the ten largest. What was sequenced was peripheral blood. These receptors originate from a woman aged 50 to 65 with active or convalescent COVID-19. The CDR3 runs from the conserved cysteine through the conserved F or W. A D gene is named only where the DNA matches it firmly. Clone size, where shown, is once, few, many, or a class for clones that have expanded.

>NA|TRBJ1-1|TRBV27|NA
CASRRGTEAFF
TGTGCCTCCCGGAGGGGTACTGAAGCTTTCTTT
>NA|TRBJ1-1|TRBV2|TRBD1
CAGAKGDRVSEAFF
TGTGCCGGGGCCAAGGGAGACAGGGTGTCTGAAGCTTTCTTT
>NA|TRBJ1-6|TRBV14|NA
CASSQSLESRRSYNSPLHF
TGTGCCAGCAGCCAATCTCTGGAATCGAGGAGATCCTATAATTCACCCCTCCACTTT
>NA|TRBJ2-3|TRBV5-1|TRBD2
CASKPLAGGAATDTQYF
TGCGCCAGCAAGCCACTAGCGGGGGGTGCGGCCACAGATACGCAGTATTTT
>NA|TRBJ2-2|TRBV18|TRBD2
CASSAGAPNTGELFF
TGTGCCAGCTCAGCGGGAGCTCCGAACACCGGGGAGCTGTTTTTT
>NA|TRBJ2-3|TRBV5-4|TRBD2
CASSFPSGRGTDTQYF
TGTGCCAGCAGCTTCCCTAGCGGGAGAGGCACAGATACGCAGTATTTT
>NA|TRBJ1-1|TRBV6-5|NA
CASSYYPGRGTEAFF
TGTGCCAGCAGTTACTATCCAGGGAGGGGCACTGAAGCTTTCTTT
>NA|TRBJ2-5|TRBV28|TRBD1
CASSDRAGETQYF
TGTGCCAGCAGCGACAGGGCAGGTGAGACCCAGTACTTC
>NA|TRBJ2-1|TRBV3-1/TRBV3-2|NA
CASSQDPRCDSYNEQFF
TGTGCCAGCAGCCAGGATCCAAGATGTGACAGTTACAATGAGCAGTTCTTC
>NA|TRBJ1-6|TRBV6-1|NA
CASSEARGGSSPLHF
TGTGCCAGCAGTGAAGCGAGAGGGGGTAGTTCACCCCTCCACTTT
>NA|TRBJ2-7|TRBV13|NA
CASSSLNGDNEQYF
TGTGCCAGCAGCTCCTTAAATGGGGACAACGAGCAGTACTTC
>NA|TRBJ1-1|TRBV6-5|NA
CASRKGENTEAFF
TGTGCCAGCAGGAAGGGGGAGAACACTGAAGCTTTCTTT
>NA|TRBJ1-6|TRBV27|NA
CASRRQVGNSPLHF
TGTGCCAGCAGGCGACAGGTCGGTAATTCACCCCTCCACTTT
>NA|TRBJ1-1|TRBV28|TRBD1
CASSLKRTGGIAEAFF
TGTGCCAGCAGTTTAAAGAGGACAGGGGGGATCGCTGAAGCTTTCTTT
>NA|TRBJ1-2|TRBV19|NA
CASSIDIGGGYTF
TGTGCCAGTAGTATCGACATAGGGGGTGGCTACACCTTC
>NA|TRBJ1-1|TRBV5-1|TRBD1
CASSEGQGYTEAFF
TGCGCCAGCAGCGAAGGACAGGGCTACACTGAAGCTTTCTTT
>few|TRBJ1-1|TRBV10-3|TRBD1
CAISRDSEAFF
TGTGCCATCAGCCGGGACAGTGAAGCTTTCTTT
>NA|TRBJ2-7|TRBV11-2|TRBD2
CASSSGLAIDEQYF
TGTGCCAGCAGCTCGGGACTAGCGATCGACGAGCAGTACTTC
>once|TRBJ1-4|TRBV7-2|TRBD1
CASSSGPIQGGQEKLFF
TGTGCCAGCAGCTCAGGGCCCATACAGGGGGGCCAGGAAAAACTGTTTTTT
>NA|TRBJ2-3|TRBV4-2|TRBD1
CASSLTGGQGADTQYF
TGTGCCAGCAGCCTAACAGGGGGCCAGGGGGCAGATACGCAGTATTTT
>few|TRBJ2-7|TRBV7-9|NA
CASSLGVLEYEQYF
TGTGCCAGCAGCTTAGGGGTGTTGGAGTACGAGCAGTACTTC